One T cell receptor beta chain is described in this entry. The same CDR3 can be traced to other DNA sequences in this sample. This record belongs to a study of blood T cell repertoires in COVID-19. Trimming removed 2 bases at V and 4 bases at J, with 10 bases between. This CDR3 has 14 amino acids. Germline V lookup: CDR1 SGHDT, CDR2 YYEEEE. Participant-given clinical history determined each cohort assignment. The assay was immunoSEQ multiplex PCR, and TCRdb's table has in-frame clones only and misses some. The table shows about 430,000 clones, with roughly 88% occurring only once. This sequence originates from a young woman who had been exposed to COVID-19. This chain links TRBV5-6 with TRBJ1-3; maybe TRBD1 (5 bases). Sequencing input: PBMCs or T cells enriched from blood (not recorded which). The chain's CDR3 is CASSLRGSGNTIYF. For the CDR3, the DNA is TGTGCCAGCAGCTTAAGGGGATCCGGAAACACCATATATTTT.